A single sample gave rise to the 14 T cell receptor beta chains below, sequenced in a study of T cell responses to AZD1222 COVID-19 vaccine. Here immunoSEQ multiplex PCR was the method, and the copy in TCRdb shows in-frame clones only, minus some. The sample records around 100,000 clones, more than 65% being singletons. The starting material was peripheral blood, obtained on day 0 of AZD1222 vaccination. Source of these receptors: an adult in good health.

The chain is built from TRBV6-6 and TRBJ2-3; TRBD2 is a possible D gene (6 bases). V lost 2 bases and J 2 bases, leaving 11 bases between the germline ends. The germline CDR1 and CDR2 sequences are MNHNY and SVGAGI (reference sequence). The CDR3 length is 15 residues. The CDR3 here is CASSYAGRHTDTQYF. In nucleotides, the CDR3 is TGTGCCAGCAGTTACGCGGGACGTCACACAGATACGCAGTATTTT.

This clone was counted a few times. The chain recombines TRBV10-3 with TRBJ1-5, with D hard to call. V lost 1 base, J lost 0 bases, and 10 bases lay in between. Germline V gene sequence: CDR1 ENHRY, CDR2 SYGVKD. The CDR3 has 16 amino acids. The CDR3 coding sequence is TGTGCCATCAGTGAGTTGGGGTCGTATAGCAATCAGCCCCAGCATTTT. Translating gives CAISELGSYSNQPQHF.

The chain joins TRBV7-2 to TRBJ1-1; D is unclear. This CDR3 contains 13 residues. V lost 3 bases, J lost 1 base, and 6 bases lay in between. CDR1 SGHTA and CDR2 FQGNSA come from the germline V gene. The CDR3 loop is CASSFQRNTEAFF. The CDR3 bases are TGTGCCAGCAGCTTTCAGAGGAACACTGAAGCTTTCTTT. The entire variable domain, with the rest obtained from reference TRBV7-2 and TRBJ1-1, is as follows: GAGVSQSPSNKVTEKGKDVELRCDPISGHTALYWYRQSLGQGLEFLIYFQGNSAPDKSGLPSDRFSAERTGGSVSTLTIQRTQQEDSAVYLCASSFQRNTEAFFGQGTRLTVV.

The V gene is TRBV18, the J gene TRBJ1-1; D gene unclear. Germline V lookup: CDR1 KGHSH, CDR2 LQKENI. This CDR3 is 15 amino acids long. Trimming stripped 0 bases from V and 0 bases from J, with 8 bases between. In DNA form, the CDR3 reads TGTGCCAGCTCACCACCGGCCAGTATGAACACTGAAGCTTTCTTT. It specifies CASSPPASMNTEAFF.

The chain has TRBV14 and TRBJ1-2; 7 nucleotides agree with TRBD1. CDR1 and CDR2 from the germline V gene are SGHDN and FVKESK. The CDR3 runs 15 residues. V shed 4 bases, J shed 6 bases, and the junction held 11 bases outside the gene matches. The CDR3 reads CASSRVTGANDGYTF. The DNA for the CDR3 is TGTGCCAGCAGCCGTGTTACAGGGGCGAACGATGGCTACACCTTC.

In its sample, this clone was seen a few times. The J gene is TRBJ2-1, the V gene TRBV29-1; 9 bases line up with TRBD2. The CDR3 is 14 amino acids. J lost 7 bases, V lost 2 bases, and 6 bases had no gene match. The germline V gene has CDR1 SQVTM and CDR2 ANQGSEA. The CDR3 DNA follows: TGCAGCGTTGAATGGGGTAGCGGGAGTAATGAGCAGTTCTTC. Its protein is CSVEWGSGSNEQFF.

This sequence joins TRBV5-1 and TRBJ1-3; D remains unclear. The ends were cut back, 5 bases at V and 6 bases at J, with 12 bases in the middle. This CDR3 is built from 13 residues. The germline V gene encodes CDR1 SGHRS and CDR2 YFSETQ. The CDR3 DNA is TGCGCCAGCAGGGTCTCTGTGGAAAACACCATATATTTT. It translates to CASRVSVENTIYF.

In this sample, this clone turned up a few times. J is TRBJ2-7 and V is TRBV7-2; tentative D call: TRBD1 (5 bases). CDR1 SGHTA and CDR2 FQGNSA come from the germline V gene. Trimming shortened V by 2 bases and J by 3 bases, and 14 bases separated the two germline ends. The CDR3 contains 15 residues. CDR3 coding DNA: TGTGCCAGCAGCTTAAGTTCGAGAGGACACTACGAGCAGTACTTC. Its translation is CASSLSSRGHYEQYF.

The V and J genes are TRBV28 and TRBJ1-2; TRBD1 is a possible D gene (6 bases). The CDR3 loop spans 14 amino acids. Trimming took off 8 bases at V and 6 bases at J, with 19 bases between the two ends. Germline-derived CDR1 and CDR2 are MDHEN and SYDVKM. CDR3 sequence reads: CASEPGDIAHGYTF. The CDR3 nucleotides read TGTGCCAGCGAACCCGGGGACATCGCCCATGGCTACACCTTC.

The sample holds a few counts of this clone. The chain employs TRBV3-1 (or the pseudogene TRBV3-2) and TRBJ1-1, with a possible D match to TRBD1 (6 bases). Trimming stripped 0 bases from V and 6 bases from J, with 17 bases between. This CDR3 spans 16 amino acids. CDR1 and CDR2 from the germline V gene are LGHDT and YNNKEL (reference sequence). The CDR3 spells CASSQEAGEGGAEAFF. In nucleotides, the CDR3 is TGTGCCAGCAGCCAAGAAGCAGGGGAGGGGGGAGCTGAAGCTTTCTTT.

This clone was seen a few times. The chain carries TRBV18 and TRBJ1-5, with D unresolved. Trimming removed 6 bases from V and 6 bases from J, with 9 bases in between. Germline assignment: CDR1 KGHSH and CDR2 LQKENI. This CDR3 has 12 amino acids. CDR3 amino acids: CASSPGSQPQHF. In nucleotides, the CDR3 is TGTGCCAGCTCCCCCGGTAGTCAGCCCCAGCATTTT.

The CDR3 coding sequence is TGTGCCAGCAGCCCGGACAGCTATGGCTACACCTTC. Protein: CASSPDSYGYTF. This chain connects TRBV7-9 to TRBJ1-2; D may be TRBD1 (6 bases). The V and J ends lost 5 bases and 4 bases respectively, with 8 bases between them. Germline loops: CDR1 SEHNR, CDR2 FQNEAQ (reference sequence). This CDR3 spans 12 amino acids.

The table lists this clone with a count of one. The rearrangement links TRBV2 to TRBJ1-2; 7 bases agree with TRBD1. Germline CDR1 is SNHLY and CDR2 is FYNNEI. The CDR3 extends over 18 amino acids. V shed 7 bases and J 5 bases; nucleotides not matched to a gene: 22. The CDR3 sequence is CASTLRGGDRDGAYGYTF. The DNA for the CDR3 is TGTGCCAGCACCCTAAGGGGTGGTGACAGGGATGGGGCTTATGGCTACACCTTC.

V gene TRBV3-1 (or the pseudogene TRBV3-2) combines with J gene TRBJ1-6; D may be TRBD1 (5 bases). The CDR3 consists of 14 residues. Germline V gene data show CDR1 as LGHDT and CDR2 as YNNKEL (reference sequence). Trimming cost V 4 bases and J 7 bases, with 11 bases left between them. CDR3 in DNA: TGTGCCAGCAGCCCCGGGACGTCAAATTCACCCCTCCACTTT. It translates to CASSPGTSNSPLHF.